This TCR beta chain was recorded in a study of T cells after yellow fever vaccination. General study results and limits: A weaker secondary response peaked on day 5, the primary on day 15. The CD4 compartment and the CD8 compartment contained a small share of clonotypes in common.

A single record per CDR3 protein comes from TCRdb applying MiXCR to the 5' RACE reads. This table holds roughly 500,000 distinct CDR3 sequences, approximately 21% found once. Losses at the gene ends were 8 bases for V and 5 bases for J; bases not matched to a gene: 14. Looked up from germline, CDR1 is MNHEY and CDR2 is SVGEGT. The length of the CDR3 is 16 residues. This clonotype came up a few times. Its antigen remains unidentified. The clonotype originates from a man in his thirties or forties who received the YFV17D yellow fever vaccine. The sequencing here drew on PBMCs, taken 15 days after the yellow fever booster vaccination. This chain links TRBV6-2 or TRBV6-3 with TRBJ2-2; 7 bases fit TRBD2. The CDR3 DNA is TGTGCCAGCTGGGCGGGAGTCATTGTGAGGACCGGGGAGCTGTTTTTT. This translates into CASWAGVIVRTGELFF.